This entry concerns a single TCR beta chain. The data were taken from a study of CD8 T cells in Susac syndrome. Per germline, CDR1 MNHNY and CDR2 SVGAGI (reference sequence). The CDR3 has 13 amino acids. The ends lost 2 bases at V and 4 bases at J; junction bases unmatched: 0. RNA was extracted with the RNeasy kit, and a quantity of about 0.45 to 1 ug was reverse transcribed using random hexamers. TCRdb used MiXCR to reprocess the immunoSEQ multiplex PCR reads, holding one entry per CDR3 protein. In the table there are 110,000 to 150,000 distinct CDR3 sequences, around 95% of which are singletons. The sequenced material came from CD4+ T cells from PBMCs. The chain links TRBV6-6 to TRBJ2-7, with TRBD1 identical over 9 bases. The sequence was obtained from a human donor with Susac syndrome. The CDR3, as DNA: TGTGCCAGCAGTTACGACAGGGGGTACGAGCAGTACTTC. Its protein is CASSYDRGYEQYF.